This TCR beta chain emerged from a study of T and B cells in COVID-19 patients. On the study more broadly: Blood was sampled from COVID-19 patients who were either actively infected or recovered. Of more than 19 active-infection patients, some 11 were critically ill with mechanical ventilation or extracorporeal membrane oxygenation.

Multiplex PCR with BIOMED2 TRB-A/B primer pools amplified TRB rearrangements. TCRdb passed the multiplex PCR reads through MiXCR, listing each CDR3 protein once. The repertoire holds about 3,000 distinct CDR3 sequences, over 20% seen once, with around 16% in the top ten. The study's findings and limits: CD4+, regulatory T cell, CD8+ and sorted SARS-CoV-2-responsive or tetramer+ T cells were not yet sequenced.

The sample holds one count of this clonotype. Its antigen remains unknown. Because it lacks the conserved phenylalanine or tryptophan at the end, this CDR3 is likely a read error. The CDR3 has 15 amino acids. Trimming at V came to 0 bases and at J to 3 bases, leaving 2 bases not matched to a gene. Per the germline V gene, CDR1 is SGHRS and CDR2 is YFSETQ. Each TRB amplification used about 230-550 ng of genomic DNA from blood. J is TRBJ2-2 and V is TRBV5-1; 7 bases fit TRBD1. Sequencing was carried out using blood. The receptor was isolated from a human donor with active COVID-19. CDR3 region: CASSLGGTDTGELFL. CDR3 sequence (DNA): TGCGCCAGCAGCTTGGGGGGGACAGACACCGGGGAGCTGTTTCTT.